These 14 T cell receptor beta chains were all obtained from the same sample, sequenced in a study of shared clonotypes between healthy human individuals. Assay used: immunoSEQ multiplex PCR; TCRdb lists only in-frame clones, some missing. Of approximately 1.9 million clones in the sample, roughly 93% are singletons; the top ten hold less than 2%. Cells designated naive CD8 were CD45RO-negative and were positively selected for CCR7, with terminally differentiated effector memory CD45RA+ cells excluded. The source material was naive CD8+ T cells from PBMCs. These receptors were obtained from a young man in good health. Some clones in this sample may be carry-over from other donors' samples.

The chain uses TRBV28 and TRBJ1-5; a weak D match, TRBD1 (5 bases). CDR1 MDHEN and CDR2 SYDVKM come from the germline V gene. The V end lost 2 bases, the J end lost 5 bases, and 10 bases lay between the germline ends. The length of the CDR3 is 14 residues. The CDR3 loop is CASSLQTVDQPQHF. The CDR3 nucleotides read TGTGCCAGCAGTTTACAGACAGTGGATCAGCCCCAGCATTTT.

The chain combines TRBV28 with TRBJ1-5, with D perhaps TRBD1 (5 bases). Germline V gene lookup returns CDR1 MDHEN and CDR2 SYDVKM. This CDR3 has 16 amino acids. Deletions cut 5 bases from V and 1 base from J, with 15 bases between. The CDR3 protein is CASSPIYRRSNQPQHF. The CDR3 coding sequence is TGTGCCAGCAGTCCAATCTACAGGAGGAGCAATCAGCCCCAGCATTTT. Complete variable domain (other parts from reference TRBV28 and TRBJ1-5): DVKVTQSSRYLVKRTGEKVFLECVQDMDHENMFWYRQDPGLGLRLIYFSYDVKMKEKGDIPEGYSVSREKKERFSLILESASTNQTSMYLCASSPIYRRSNQPQHFGDGTRLSIL.

The table lists this clone with a count of one. V is TRBV27 and J is TRBJ2-7, with D perhaps matching TRBD2 (7 bases). Trimming pared 0 bases from V and 5 bases from J, leaving 14 bases between. CDR1 is MNHEY and CDR2 is SMNVEV in the germline V gene (reference sequence). The CDR3 loop spans 15 amino acids. The CDR3 here is CASSLSGRGGNEQYF. CDR3 bases: TGTGCCAGCAGTTTATCTGGGCGCGGGGGCAACGAGCAGTACTTC.

The chain has TRBV4-1 and TRBJ2-5, with 7 bases aligning to TRBD2. Germline-derived CDR1 and CDR2 are MGHRA and YSYEKL. The CDR3 length is 15 residues. V gave up 7 bases and J gave up 1 base; unmatched junction bases: 9. For the CDR3, the DNA is TGCGCCAGCACGAACTCTCTAGCGGTCCAAGAGACCCAGTACTTC. It codes for CASTNSLAVQETQYF.

The chain joins TRBV30 to TRBJ2-7; D may be TRBD2 (5 bases). The CDR3 contains 14 residues. Trimming removed 2 bases from V and 0 bases from J, with 11 bases in between. From germline, CDR1 is GTSNPN and CDR2 SVGIG (reference sequence). The CDR3 loop reads CAWSPVRGSYEQYF. CDR3 DNA sequence: TGTGCCTGGAGTCCGGTCCGGGGCTCCTACGAGCAGTACTTC.

The chain has TRBV7-9 and TRBJ2-1, with no clear D. Per the germline V gene, CDR1 is SEHNR and CDR2 is FQNEAQ (reference sequence). Trimming removed 8 bases from V and 7 bases from J, with 15 bases in between. The CDR3 has 13 amino acids. CDR3 protein: CASVDPERNEQFF. The CDR3 nucleotides are TGTGCCAGCGTCGACCCTGAGAGGAATGAGCAGTTCTTC.

The chain is built from TRBV7-8 and TRBJ2-7; 9 nucleotides align to TRBD2. The germline gives CDR1 SGHVS, CDR2 FQNEAQ. The CDR3 has 19 residues. J lost 2 bases, V lost 0 bases, and 14 bases had no gene match. The CDR3 nucleotides are TGTGCCAGCAGCTTAGCGTTTGTTGGGGCTAGCGGGATAACCTACGAGCAGTACTTC. Translation: CASSLAFVGASGITYEQYF.

This chain joins TRBV23-1 and TRBJ2-1; 9 bases line up with TRBD2. TRBV23-1 is filed as an ORF, its function uncertain. The CDR3 has 17 residues. Trimming cost V 2 bases and J 3 bases; bases outside gene matches: 8. In nucleotides, the CDR3 is TGCGCCAGCAGTCAAAGGTGTCTAGCGGGACTCTACAATGAGCAGTTCTTC. The encoded protein is CASSQRCLAGLYNEQFF.

The chain recombines TRBV7-9 with TRBJ2-5, with 8 bases fitting TRBD2. Per germline, CDR1 SEHNR and CDR2 FQNEAQ (reference sequence). The CDR3 runs to 17 residues. The trim removed 3 bases at V and 5 bases at J, leaving 14 bases unmatched. The CDR3 protein is CASSLGTSSGSLETQYF. The CDR3 nucleotides read TGTGCCAGCAGCTTGGGGACATCGAGCGGGAGTCTGGAGACCCAGTACTTC.

The DNA of the CDR3 is TGTGCCAGCAGTTACTCGCACGTGGAGACCCAGTACTTC. Protein: CASSYSHVETQYF. This rearrangement joins TRBV6-6 to TRBJ2-5; no firm D call. The germline V gene has CDR1 MNHNY and CDR2 SVGAGI (reference sequence). CDR3 length: 13 amino acids. V dropped 0 bases and J dropped 5 bases, with 7 bases sitting between them.

This clone was seen only once. CDR3 sequence (DNA): TGTGCCAGCAGTAAGAAAGGGAGAGAGACCCAGTACTTC. This translates into CASSKKGRETQYF. The J gene is TRBJ2-5, the V gene TRBV25-1, with D tentatively TRBD2 (5 bases). With 5 bases removed from V and 4 bases from J, the gap between germline ends came to 11 bases. The CDR3 totals 13 residues. Germline CDR1 and CDR2: MGHDK and SYGVNS.

This chain links TRBV14 with TRBJ2-4; 12 nucleotides agree with TRBD2. Germline loops: CDR1 SGHDN, CDR2 FVKESK. The CDR3 has 18 residues. The ends lost 1 base at V and 1 base at J; junction bases unmatched: 5. The CDR3 loop is CASSQGLAGGRAKNIQYF. As DNA, the CDR3 is TGTGCCAGCAGCCAAGGTCTAGCGGGAGGGAGGGCCAAAAACATTCAGTACTTC.

In its sample, this clone was seen once. This chain joins TRBV11-3 and TRBJ2-2; D not resolved. CDR1 and CDR2 (germline): SGHNT, YENEEA. The CDR3 spans 18 residues. V was shortened by 0 bases and J by 0 bases, with 14 bases between the two germline ends. The CDR3 DNA follows: TGTGCCAGCAGCTTAGACCGGCGACCCGACCCGAACACCGGGGAGCTGTTTTTT. Residues: CASSLDRRPDPNTGELFF.

Remarks on this clone: Other DNA sequences in the same sample also yield this CDR3. This chain joins TRBV6-1 and TRBJ2-7, with D perhaps TRBD1 (5 bases). Germline V gene data show CDR1 as MNHNS and CDR2 as SASEGT. V lost 0 bases and J lost 2, with 11 bases in between. This CDR3 spans 15 amino acids. DNA of the CDR3: TGTGCCAGCAGTGAAGCAGTCCAGGGTACCTACGAGCAGTACTTC. Protein sequence: CASSEAVQGTYEQYF.